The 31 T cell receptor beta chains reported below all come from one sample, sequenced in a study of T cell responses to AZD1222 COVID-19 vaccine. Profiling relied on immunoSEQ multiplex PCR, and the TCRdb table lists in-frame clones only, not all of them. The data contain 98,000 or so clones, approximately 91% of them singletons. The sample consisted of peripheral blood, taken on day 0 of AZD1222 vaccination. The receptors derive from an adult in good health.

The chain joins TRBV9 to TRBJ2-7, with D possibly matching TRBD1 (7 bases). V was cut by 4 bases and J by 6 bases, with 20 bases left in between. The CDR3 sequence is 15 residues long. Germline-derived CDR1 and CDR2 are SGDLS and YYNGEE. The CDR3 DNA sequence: TGTGCCAGCAGCCCCAATGAGGGGGCGGGAATCGAGCAGTACTTC. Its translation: CASSPNEGAGIEQYF.

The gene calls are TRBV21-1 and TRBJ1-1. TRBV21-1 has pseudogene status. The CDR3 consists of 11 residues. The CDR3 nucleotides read TGTGCCAGCTCCCATAGGATTGAAGCTTTCTTT. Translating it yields CASSHRIEAFF.

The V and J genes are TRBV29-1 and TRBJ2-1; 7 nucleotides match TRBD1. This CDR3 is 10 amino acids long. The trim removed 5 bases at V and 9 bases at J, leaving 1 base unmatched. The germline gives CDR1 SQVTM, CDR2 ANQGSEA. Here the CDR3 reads CSVYRGEQFF. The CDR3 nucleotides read TGCAGCGTTTACAGGGGTGAGCAGTTCTTC.

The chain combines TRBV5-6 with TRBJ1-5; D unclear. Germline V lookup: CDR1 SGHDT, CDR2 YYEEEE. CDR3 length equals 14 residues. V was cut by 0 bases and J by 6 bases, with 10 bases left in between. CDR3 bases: TGTGCCAGCAGCTTGGATGCAGTAGGTCAGCCCCAGCATTTT. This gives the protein CASSLDAVGQPQHF.

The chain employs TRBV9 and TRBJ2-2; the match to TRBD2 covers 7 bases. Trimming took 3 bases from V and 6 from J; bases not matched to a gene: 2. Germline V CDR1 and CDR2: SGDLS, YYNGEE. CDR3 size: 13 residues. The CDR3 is CASSETSSGELFF. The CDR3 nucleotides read TGTGCCAGCAGCGAGACTAGCTCCGGGGAGCTGTTTTTT.

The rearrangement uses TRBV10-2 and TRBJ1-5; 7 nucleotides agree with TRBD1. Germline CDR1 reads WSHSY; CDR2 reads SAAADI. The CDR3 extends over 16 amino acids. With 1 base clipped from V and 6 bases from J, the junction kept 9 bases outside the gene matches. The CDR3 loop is CASSEWRQGGIQPQHF. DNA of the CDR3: TGCGCCAGCAGTGAGTGGCGGCAGGGGGGGATTCAGCCCCAGCATTTT.

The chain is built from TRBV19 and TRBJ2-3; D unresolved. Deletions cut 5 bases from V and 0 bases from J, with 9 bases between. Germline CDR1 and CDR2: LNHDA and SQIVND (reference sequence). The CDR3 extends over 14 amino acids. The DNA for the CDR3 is TGTGCCAGTAGTCTCGGAACTAGCACAGATACGCAGTATTTT. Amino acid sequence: CASSLGTSTDTQYF.

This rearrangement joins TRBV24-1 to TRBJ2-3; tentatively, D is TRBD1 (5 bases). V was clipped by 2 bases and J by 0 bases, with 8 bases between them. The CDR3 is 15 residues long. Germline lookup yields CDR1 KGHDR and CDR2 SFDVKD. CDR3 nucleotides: TGTGCCACCAGTGATTCCCGACAGAGCACAGATACGCAGTATTTT. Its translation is CATSDSRQSTDTQYF.

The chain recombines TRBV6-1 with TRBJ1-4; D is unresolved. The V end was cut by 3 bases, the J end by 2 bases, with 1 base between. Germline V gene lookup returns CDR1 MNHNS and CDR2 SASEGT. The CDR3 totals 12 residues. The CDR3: CASSDTNEKLFF. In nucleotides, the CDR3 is TGTGCCAGCAGTGATACTAATGAAAAACTGTTTTTT.

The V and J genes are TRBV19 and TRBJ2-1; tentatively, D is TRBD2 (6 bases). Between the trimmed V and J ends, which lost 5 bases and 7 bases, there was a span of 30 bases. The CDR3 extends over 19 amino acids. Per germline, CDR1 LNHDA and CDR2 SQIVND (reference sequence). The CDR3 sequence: CASSPRLVGEPDLRNEQFF. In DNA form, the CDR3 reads TGTGCCAGTAGTCCAAGACTAGTGGGGGAACCCGATTTGAGGAATGAGCAGTTCTTC. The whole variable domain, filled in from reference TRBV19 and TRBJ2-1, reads DGGITQSPKYLFRKEGQNVTLSCEQNLNHDAMYWYRQDPGQGLRLIYYSQIVNDFQKGDIAEGYSVSREKKESFPLTVTSAQKNPTAFYLCASSPRLVGEPDLRNEQFFGPGTRLTVL.

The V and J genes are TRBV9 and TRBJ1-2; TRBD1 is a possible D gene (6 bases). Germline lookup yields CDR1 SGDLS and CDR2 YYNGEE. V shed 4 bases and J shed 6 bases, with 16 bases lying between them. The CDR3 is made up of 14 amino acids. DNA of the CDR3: TGTGCCAGCAGCCCCGGACCGGGGGCCCATGGCTACACCTTC. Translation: CASSPGPGAHGYTF.

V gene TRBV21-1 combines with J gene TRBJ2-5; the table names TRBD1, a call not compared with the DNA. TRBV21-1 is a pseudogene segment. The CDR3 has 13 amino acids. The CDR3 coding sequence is TGTGCCAGCAGCAAAATCAGCCAAGAGACCCAGTACTTC. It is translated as CASSKISQETQYF.

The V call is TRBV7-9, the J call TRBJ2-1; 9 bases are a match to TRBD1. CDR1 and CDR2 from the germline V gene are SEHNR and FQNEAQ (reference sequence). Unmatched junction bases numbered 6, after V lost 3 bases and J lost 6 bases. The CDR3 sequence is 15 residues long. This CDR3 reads CASSFPGQGINEQFF. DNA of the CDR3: TGTGCCAGCAGCTTCCCGGGACAGGGTATCAATGAGCAGTTCTTC.

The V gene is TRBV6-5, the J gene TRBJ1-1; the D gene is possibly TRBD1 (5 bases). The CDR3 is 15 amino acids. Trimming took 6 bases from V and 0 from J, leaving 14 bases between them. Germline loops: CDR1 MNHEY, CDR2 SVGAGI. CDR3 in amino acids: CASSQPRELNTEAFF. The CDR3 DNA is TGTGCCAGCAGCCAGCCCAGGGAGCTGAACACTGAAGCTTTCTTT.

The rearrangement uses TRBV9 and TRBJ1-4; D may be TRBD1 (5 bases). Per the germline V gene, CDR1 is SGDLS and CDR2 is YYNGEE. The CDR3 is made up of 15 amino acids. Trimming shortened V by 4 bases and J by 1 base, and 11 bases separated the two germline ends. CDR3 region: CASSPGGGTNEKLFF. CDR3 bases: TGTGCCAGCAGCCCCGGGGGGGGAACTAATGAAAAACTGTTTTTT.

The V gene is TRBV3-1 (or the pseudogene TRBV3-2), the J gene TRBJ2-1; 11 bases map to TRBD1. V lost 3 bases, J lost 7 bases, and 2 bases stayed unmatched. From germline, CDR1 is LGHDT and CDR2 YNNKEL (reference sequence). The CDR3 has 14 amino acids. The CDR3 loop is CASSHGQGANEQFF. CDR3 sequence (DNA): TGTGCCAGCAGCCATGGACAGGGGGCAAATGAGCAGTTCTTC.

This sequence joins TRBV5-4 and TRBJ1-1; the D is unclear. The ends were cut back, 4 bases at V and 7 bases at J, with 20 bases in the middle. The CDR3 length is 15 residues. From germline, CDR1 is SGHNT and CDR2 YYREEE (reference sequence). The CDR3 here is CASSTEGPDMGEAFF. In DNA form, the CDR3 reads TGTGCCAGCAGCACAGAGGGTCCCGATATGGGTGAAGCTTTCTTT. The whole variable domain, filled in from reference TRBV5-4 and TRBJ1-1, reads ETGVTQSPTHLIKTRGQQVTLRCSSQSGHNTVSWYQQALGQGPQFIFQYYREEENGRGNFPPRFSGLQFPNYSSELNVNALELDDSALYLCASSTEGPDMGEAFFGQGTRLTVV.

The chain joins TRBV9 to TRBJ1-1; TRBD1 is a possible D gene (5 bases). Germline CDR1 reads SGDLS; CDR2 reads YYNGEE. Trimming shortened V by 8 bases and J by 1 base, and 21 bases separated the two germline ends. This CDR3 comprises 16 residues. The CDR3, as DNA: TGTGCCAGAGGTTGGGACCGGACGCCAGAGAACACTGAAGCTTTCTTT. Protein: CARGWDRTPENTEAFF.

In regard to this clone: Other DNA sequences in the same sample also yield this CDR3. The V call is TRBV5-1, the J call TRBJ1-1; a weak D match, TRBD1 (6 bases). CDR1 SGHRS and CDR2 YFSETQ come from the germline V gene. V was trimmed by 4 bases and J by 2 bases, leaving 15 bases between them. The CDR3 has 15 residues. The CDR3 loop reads CASSPREGGNTEAFF. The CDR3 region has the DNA TGCGCCAGCAGCCCCAGGGAGGGGGGTAACACTGAAGCTTTCTTT.

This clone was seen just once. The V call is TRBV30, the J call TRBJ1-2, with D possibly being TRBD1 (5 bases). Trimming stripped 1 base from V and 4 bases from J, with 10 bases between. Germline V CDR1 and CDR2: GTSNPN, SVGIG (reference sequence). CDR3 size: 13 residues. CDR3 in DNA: TGTGCCTGGAGTGGGGGGTGGATCTATGGCTACACCTTC. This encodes CAWSGGWIYGYTF.

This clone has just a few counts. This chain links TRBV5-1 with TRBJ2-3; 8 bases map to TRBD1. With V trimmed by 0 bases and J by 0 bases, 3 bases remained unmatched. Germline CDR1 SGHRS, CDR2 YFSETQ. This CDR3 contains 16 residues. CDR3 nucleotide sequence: TGCGCCAGCAGCTTGGGACAGGGGATGAGCACAGATACGCAGTATTTT. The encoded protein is CASSLGQGMSTDTQYF.

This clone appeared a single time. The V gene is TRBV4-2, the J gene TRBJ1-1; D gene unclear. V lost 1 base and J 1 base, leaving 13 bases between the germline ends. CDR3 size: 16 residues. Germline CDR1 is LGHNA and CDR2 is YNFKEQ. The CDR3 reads CASSQVATGRNTEAFF. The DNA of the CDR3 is TGTGCCAGCAGCCAAGTGGCGACTGGCAGGAACACTGAAGCTTTCTTT.

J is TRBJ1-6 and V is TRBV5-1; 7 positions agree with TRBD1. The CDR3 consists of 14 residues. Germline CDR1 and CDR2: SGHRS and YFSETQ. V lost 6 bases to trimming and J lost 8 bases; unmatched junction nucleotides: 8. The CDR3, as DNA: TGCGCCAGCACCCTGGACAGGTCAGATTCACCCCTCCACTTT. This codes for CASTLDRSDSPLHF.

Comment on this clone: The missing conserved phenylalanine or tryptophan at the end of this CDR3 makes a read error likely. The CDR3 loop reads CASSAGGRNSPLHL. The CDR3 nucleotides are TGTGCCAGCTCAGCGGGGGGCCGTAATTCACCCCTCCACCTT. V is TRBV18 and J is TRBJ1-6; possible D gene TRBD1, 6 bases. Germline CDR1 and CDR2: KGHSH and LQKENI. The CDR3 is 14 amino acids. The V and J ends lost 5 bases and 6 bases respectively, with 11 bases between them.

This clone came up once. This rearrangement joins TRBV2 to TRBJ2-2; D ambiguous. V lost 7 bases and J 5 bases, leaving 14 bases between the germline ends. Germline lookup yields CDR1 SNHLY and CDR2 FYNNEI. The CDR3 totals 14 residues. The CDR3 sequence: CASNRVPGTGELFF. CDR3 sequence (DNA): TGTGCCAGCAACCGGGTGCCTGGTACCGGGGAGCTGTTTTTT.

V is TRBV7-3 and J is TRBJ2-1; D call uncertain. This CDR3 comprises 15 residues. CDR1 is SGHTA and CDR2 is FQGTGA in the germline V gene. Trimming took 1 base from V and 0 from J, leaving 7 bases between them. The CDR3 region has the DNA TGTGCCAGCAGCTTAAGGCAGGTCTCCTACAATGAGCAGTTCTTC. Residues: CASSLRQVSYNEQFF.

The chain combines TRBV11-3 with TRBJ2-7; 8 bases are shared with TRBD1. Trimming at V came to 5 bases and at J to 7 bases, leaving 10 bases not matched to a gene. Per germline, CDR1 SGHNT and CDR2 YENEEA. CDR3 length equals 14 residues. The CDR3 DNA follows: TGTGCCAGCAGCCGGGACAGGAGCTCGGGAGAGCAGTACTTC. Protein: CASSRDRSSGEQYF.

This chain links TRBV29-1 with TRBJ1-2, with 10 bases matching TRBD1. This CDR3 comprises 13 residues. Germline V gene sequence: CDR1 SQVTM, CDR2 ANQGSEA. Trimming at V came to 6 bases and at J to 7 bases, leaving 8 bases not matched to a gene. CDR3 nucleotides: TGCAGCGTAGGACAGGGGGACTACGGTGGCTACACCTTC. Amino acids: CSVGQGDYGGYTF. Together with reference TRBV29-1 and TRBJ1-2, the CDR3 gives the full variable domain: SAVISQKPSRDICQRGTSLTIQCQVDSQVTMMFWYRQQPGQSLTLIATANQGSEATYESGFVIDKFPISRPNLTFSTLTVSNMSPEDSSIYLCSVGQGDYGGYTFGSGTRLTVV.

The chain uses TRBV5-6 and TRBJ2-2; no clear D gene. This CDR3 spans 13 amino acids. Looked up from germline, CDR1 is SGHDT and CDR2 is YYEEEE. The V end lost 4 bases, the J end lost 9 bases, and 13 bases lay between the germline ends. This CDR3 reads CASSPRQVRELFF. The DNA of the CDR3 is TGTGCCAGCAGCCCACGGCAGGTGCGGGAGCTGTTTTTT.

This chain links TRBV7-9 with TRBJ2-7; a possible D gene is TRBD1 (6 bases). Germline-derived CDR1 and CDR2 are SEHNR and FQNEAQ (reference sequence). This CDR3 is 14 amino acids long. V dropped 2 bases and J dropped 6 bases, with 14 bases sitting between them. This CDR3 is CASSLWGPTGEQYF. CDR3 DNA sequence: TGTGCCAGCAGCTTATGGGGGCCGACCGGCGAGCAGTACTTC. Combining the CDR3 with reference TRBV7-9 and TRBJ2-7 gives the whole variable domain DTGVSQNPRHKITKRGQNVTFRCDPISEHNRLYWYRQTLGQGPEFLTYFQNEAQLEKSRLLSDRFSAERPKGSFSTLEIQRTEQGDSAMYLCASSLWGPTGEQYFGPGTRLTVT.

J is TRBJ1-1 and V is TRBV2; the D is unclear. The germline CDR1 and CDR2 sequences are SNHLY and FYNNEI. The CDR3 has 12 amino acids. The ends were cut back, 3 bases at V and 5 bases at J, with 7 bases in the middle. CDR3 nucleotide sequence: TGTGCCAGCAGTGATCAGTGGACTGAAGCTTTCTTT. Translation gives CASSDQWTEAFF.